This TCR beta chain derives from a study of T cells in localized non-small cell lung cancer (dated by TCRdb to 2018 to 2021). Regarding the complete study: The study examined T cell repertoires in roughly 240 patients with early-stage NSCLC and compared tumors with uninvolved tumor-adjacent lungs. All 240 or so NSCLC patients in the cohort were treatment-naive and had localized lung tumors that were resected. A mean age of approximately 70 years was recorded for the NSCLC patients, of whom around 120 were male and more than 85 were female. Overall results and qualifications from the work: A median of around 57 of the top 100 tumor clones turned up in the paired uninvolved adjacent lung, and roughly 30 of those clones also ranked among the top 100 of that same adjacent lung. Because the study design was exploratory, TCR variables were selected using unadjusted p-values without false-discovery rate correction. Multi-region tumor sequencing was not performed, so intratumor heterogeneity could not be excluded. The highest T cell clonality was observed in uninvolved tumor-adjacent lung, where clonality exceeded that of tumor, suggesting that antigenic responses were more focused in uninvolved tumor-adjacent lung. Higher blood T cell density associated with longer overall survival, while higher adjacent-lung clonality associated with shorter survival.

Looking up the germline V gene yields CDR1 SGHRS and CDR2 YFSETQ. Its CDR3 holds 15 amino acids, cysteine through phenylalanine. The sequence is cut down to CDR3 DNA, 45 bases in frame from base 1. Between the V and J ends, shortened by 3 bases and 1 base respectively, the junction contains 13 bases. As concerns this clone: The specificity of this receptor is unknown. Base qualities are missing; no much larger clone stands one base away.

The immunoSEQ Assay was used to sequence TCR beta CDR3 regions from DNA. The source study handled its data this way. T cell density was computed as TCR beta template counts normalized to usable DNA estimated by amplifying housekeeping genes. The preseqR package was used to estimate richness by extrapolating to 400,000 templates for PBMC samples and to 120,000 templates for tissue samples. Clonality was defined as one minus Pielou's evenness. Differential abundance testing on productive amino-acid clonotypes, with a minimum total count of 5 and an alpha of 0.1, was used to identify tissue-enriched TCRs. The Jaccard Index and the Morisita Overlap Index were used to quantify repertoire overlap between compartments. GLIPH clustered TCR beta CDR3s with public tetramer-defined viral CDR3s; viral motifs required at least three viral sequences plus V-gene enrichment. TCRdb retrieved this table from immuneACCESS and kept in-frame rearrangements only. Not all clones are present; in checked studies, unresolved V genes account for under half, and no reason is known for the remainder. D and trimming were read from the DNA, whereas the V and J calls and clone size are those reported in that table. The sample data list 50,000 to 65,000 clones, and more than 80% of these were observed just once. Of the sample, around 4.8% falls within the top ten clones.

At diagnosis, peripheral blood, uninvolved tumor-adjacent lung and tumor were collected and were preserved as a mix of fresh-frozen and FFPE material. Blood samples were analyzed as peripheral blood mononuclear cells for TCR repertoire profiling. The TCR comes from a man aged 40 to 70 with stage II lung adenocarcinoma. The sequencing used PBMCs, collected before any cancer treatment. This sequence uses TRBV5-1 and TRBJ1-1, with the D gene uncertain. The bases read TGCGCCAGCAGCTATCTCCCACGGCAGAACACTGAAGCTTTCTTT. Translated, it reads CASSYLPRQNTEAFF.